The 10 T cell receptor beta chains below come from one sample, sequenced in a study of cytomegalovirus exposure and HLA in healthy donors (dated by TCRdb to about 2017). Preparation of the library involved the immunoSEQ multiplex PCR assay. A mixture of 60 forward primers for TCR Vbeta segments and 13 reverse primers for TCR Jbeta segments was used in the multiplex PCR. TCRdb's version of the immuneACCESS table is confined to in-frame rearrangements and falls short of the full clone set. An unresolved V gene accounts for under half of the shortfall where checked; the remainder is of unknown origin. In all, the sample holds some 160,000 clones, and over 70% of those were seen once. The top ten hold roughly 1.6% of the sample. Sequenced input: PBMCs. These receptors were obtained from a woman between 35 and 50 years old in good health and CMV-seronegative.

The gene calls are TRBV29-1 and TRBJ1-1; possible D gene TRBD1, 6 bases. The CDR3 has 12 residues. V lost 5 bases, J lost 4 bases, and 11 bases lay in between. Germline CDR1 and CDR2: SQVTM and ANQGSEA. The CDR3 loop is CSVHGQFTEAFF. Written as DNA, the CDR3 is TGCAGCGTTCACGGACAGTTCACTGAAGCTTTCTTT.

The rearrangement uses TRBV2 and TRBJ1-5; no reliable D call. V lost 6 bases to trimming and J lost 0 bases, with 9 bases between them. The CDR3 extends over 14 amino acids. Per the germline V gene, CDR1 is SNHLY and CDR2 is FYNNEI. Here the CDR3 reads CASRERVSNQPQHF. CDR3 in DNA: TGTGCCAGCAGGGAACGGGTTAGCAATCAGCCCCAGCATTTT.

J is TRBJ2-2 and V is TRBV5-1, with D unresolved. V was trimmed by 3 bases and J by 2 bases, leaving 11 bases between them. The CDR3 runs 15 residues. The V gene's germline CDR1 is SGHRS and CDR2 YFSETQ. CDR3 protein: CASSSQSSNTGELFF. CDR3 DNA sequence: TGCGCCAGCAGCTCACAATCCTCAAACACCGGGGAGCTGTTTTTT.

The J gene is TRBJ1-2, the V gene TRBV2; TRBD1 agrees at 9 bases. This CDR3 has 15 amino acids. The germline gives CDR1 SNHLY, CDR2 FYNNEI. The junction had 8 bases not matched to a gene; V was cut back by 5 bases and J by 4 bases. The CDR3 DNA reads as TGTGCCAGCAGTCCCGACAGGGGGAGTCCCTATGGCTACACCTTC. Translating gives CASSPDRGSPYGYTF.

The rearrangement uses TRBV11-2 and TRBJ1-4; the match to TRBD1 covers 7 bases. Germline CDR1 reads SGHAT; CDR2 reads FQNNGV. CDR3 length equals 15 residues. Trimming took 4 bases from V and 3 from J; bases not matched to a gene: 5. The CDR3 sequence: CASSWGTDSNEKLFF. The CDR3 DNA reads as TGTGCCAGCAGCTGGGGGACAGACTCTAATGAAAAACTGTTTTTT.

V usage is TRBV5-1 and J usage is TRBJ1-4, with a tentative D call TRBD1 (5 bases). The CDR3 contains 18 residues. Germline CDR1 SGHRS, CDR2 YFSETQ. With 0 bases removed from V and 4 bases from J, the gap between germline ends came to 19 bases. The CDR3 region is CASSLVPAATGLNEKLFF. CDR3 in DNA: TGCGCCAGCAGCTTGGTACCTGCTGCGACGGGACTTAATGAAAAACTGTTTTTT.

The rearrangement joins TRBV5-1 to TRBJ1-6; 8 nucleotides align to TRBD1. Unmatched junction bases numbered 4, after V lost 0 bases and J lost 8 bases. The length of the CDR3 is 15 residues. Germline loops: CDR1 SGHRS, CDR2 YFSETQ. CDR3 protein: CASSLVQGADSPLHF. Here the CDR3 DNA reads TGCGCCAGCAGCTTGGTTCAGGGGGCTGATTCACCCCTCCACTTT. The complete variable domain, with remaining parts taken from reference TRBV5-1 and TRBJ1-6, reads KAGVTQTPRYLIKTRGQQVTLSCSPISGHRSVSWYQQTPGQGLQFLFEYFSETQRNKGNFPGRFSGRQFSNSRSEMNVSTLELGDSALYLCASSLVQGADSPLHFGNGTRLTVT.

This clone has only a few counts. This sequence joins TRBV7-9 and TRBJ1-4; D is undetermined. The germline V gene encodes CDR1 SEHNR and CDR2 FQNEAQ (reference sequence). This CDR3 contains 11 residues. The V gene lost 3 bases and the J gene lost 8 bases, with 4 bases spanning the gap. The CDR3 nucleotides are TGTGCCAGCAGCTTTAGCGAAAAACTGTTTTTT. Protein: CASSFSEKLFF.

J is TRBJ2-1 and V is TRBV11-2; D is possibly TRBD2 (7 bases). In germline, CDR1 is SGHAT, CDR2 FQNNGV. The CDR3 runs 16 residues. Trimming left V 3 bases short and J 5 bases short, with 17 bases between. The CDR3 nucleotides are TGTGCCAGCAGCTTCGGAGCTAGGGGGGGGAACAATGAGCAGTTCTTC. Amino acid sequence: CASSFGARGGNNEQFF.

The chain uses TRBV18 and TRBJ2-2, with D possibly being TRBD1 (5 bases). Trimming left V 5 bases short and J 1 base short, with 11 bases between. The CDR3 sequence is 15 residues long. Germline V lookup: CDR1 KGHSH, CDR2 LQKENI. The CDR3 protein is CASSFQGENTGELFF. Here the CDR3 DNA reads TGTGCCAGCTCATTTCAGGGTGAGAACACCGGGGAGCTGTTTTTT. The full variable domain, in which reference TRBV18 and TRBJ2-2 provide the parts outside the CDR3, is NAGVMQNPRHLVRRRGQEARLRCSPMKGHSHVYWYRQLPEEGLKFMVYLQKENIIDESGMPKERFSAEFPKEGPSILRIQQVVRGDSAAYFCASSFQGENTGELFFGEGSRLTVL.